The 31 T cell receptor beta chains below come from one sample, sequenced in a study of blood T cell repertoires in COVID-19. The method was immunoSEQ multiplex PCR; TCRdb's version includes in-frame clones alone and lacks a portion of them. The data show about 260,000 clones, roughly nine tenths seen once. The sequenced sample was peripheral blood. These receptors were obtained from a man between 18 and 35 years old with active or convalescent COVID-19.

The chain combines TRBV6-5 with TRBJ2-6; tentative D call: TRBD1 (6 bases). Germline-derived CDR1 and CDR2 are MNHEY and SVGAGI. The CDR3 totals 15 residues. Deletions cut 4 bases from V and 4 bases from J, with 11 bases between. The CDR3 loop reads CASSSQGTGANVLTF. The CDR3 nucleotides are TGTGCCAGCAGTTCTCAGGGGACAGGGGCCAACGTCCTGACTTTC.

The sample holds one count of this clone. The chain uses TRBV24-1 and TRBJ2-1; the D gene is possibly TRBD2 (5 bases). V lost 5 bases, J lost 4 bases, and 14 bases lay in between. CDR3 length: 15 residues. Looked up from germline, CDR1 is KGHDR and CDR2 is SFDVKD. CDR3 loop: CATSVAGGLYNEQFF. In nucleotides, the CDR3 is TGTGCCACCAGTGTCGCAGGAGGACTTTACAATGAGCAGTTCTTC.

This clone has only a few counts. The V and J genes are TRBV5-8 and TRBJ1-6; 8 bases are shared with TRBD1. CDR1 is SGHTS, CDR2 YDEGEE, per germline. With V trimmed by 0 bases and J by 8 bases, 7 bases remained unmatched. This CDR3 is built from 16 residues. The CDR3 sequence: CASSLAGTGLYSPLHF. In DNA, the CDR3 is TGTGCCAGCAGCTTGGCCGGGACAGGACTTTATTCACCCCTCCACTTT. Combining the CDR3 with reference TRBV5-8 and TRBJ1-6 gives the whole variable domain EAGVTQSPTHLIKTRGQQATLRCSPISGHTSVYWYQQALGLGLQFLLWYDEGEERNRGNFPPRFSGRQFPNYSSELNVNALELEDSALYLCASSLAGTGLYSPLHFGNGTRLTVT.

A single count supports this clone. This chain links TRBV9 with TRBJ1-2, with 8 bases identical to TRBD1. Germline assignment: CDR1 SGDLS and CDR2 YYNGEE. J was trimmed by 8 bases and V by 3 bases; bases with no gene match: 12. The CDR3 totals 15 residues. CDR3 sequence (DNA): TGTGCCAGCAGCGCCAACCCGACAGGGGTAGGGGGCTACACCTTC. Its protein is CASSANPTGVGGYTF.

This clone was observed a single time. This chain connects TRBV14 to TRBJ1-2, with a weak D call TRBD1 (5 bases). The CDR3 is made up of 15 amino acids. V was clipped by 4 bases and J by 1 base, with 13 bases between them. The germline V gene has CDR1 SGHDN and CDR2 FVKESK. The DNA for the CDR3 is TGTGCCAGCAGCCCCCTGGGCGGGGGTAACTATGGCTACACCTTC. Protein sequence: CASSPLGGGNYGYTF.

V gene TRBV21-1 combines with J gene TRBJ1-2; TRBD1 is taken as the D call from the table, unchecked against the DNA. TRBV21-1 is a pseudogene locus. The CDR3 totals 14 residues. CDR3 coding DNA: TGTGCCAGCATAGTAAGGGGCGCCCCACGTGGCTACACCTTC. Amino acid sequence: CASIVRGAPRGYTF.

The CDR3 bases are TGTGCCAGCAGTGAAGCGCCCCGCCCGCGGAACATTCAGTACTTC. Its protein is CASSEAPRPRNIQYF. The chain couples TRBV6-1 to TRBJ2-4, with D uncertain. Trimming cost V 0 bases and J 7 bases, with 13 bases left between them. The germline gives CDR1 MNHNS, CDR2 SASEGT. The CDR3 has 15 amino acids.

This chain joins TRBV3-1 (or the pseudogene TRBV3-2) and TRBJ1-4; D is unresolved. CDR1 and CDR2 from the germline V gene are LGHDT and YNNKEL (reference sequence). The CDR3 has 15 amino acids. Deletions cut 3 bases from V and 0 bases from J, with 8 bases between. The CDR3 loop reads CASSHTETTNEKLFF. In DNA form, the CDR3 reads TGTGCCAGCAGCCACACGGAGACAACTAATGAAAAACTGTTTTTT.

As DNA, the CDR3 is TGCGCCAGCGGGAGGGAATTTAATAGTCAGCCCCAGCATTTT. Amino acids: CASGREFNSQPQHF. The gene calls are TRBV23-1 and TRBJ1-5; D is unresolved. TRBV23-1 counts as an open reading frame of uncertain function. The CDR3 sequence is 14 residues long. Deletions cut 8 bases from V and 6 bases from J, with 17 bases between.

The chain has TRBV2 and TRBJ1-2; D perhaps matches TRBD1 (6 bases). The CDR3 consists of 13 residues. Trimming removed 10 bases at V and 7 bases at J, with 19 bases between. Germline V gene lookup returns CDR1 SNHLY and CDR2 FYNNEI. CDR3: CATSPGGVSGYTF. CDR3 DNA: TGTGCCACCTCACCTGGGGGCGTGAGTGGCTACACCTTC.

V gene TRBV29-1 combines with J gene TRBJ1-2, with D unclear. V dropped 1 base and J dropped 2 bases, with 8 bases sitting between them. Germline lookup yields CDR1 SQVTM and CDR2 ANQGSEA. The CDR3 sequence is 13 residues long. CDR3 bases: TGCAGCGTTGAAGGTACGAGGAACTATGGCTACACCTTC. Translated, it gives CSVEGTRNYGYTF.

The J gene is TRBJ1-1, the V gene TRBV7-9; D not resolved. The V end lost 1 base, the J end lost 7 bases, and 13 bases lay between the germline ends. The CDR3 runs 14 residues. Germline values: CDR1 SEHNR, CDR2 FQNEAQ (reference sequence). The DNA for the CDR3 is TGTGCCAGCAGCTTAGAGCGCGGCTTCAGTGAAGCTTTCTTT. It codes for CASSLERGFSEAFF.

The V call is TRBV6-5, the J call TRBJ1-5; TRBD1 might be the D (5 bases). CDR1 and CDR2 (germline): MNHEY, SVGAGI. The CDR3 length is 13 residues. Between the trimmed V and J ends, which lost 4 bases and 5 bases, there was a span of 9 bases. As DNA, the CDR3 is TGTGCCAGCAGTTGGGGGGGTGATCAGCCCCAGCATTTT. It is translated as CASSWGGDQPQHF.

J is TRBJ1-2 and V is TRBV30; possible D gene TRBD1, 6 bases. The CDR3 has 14 amino acids. The V gene's germline CDR1 is GTSNPN and CDR2 SVGIG (reference sequence). Trimming shortened V by 0 bases and J by 8 bases, and 16 bases separated the two germline ends. The CDR3 DNA reads TGTGCCTGGAGTGTACGGGGGGCAGAGGGCGGCTACACCTTC. As protein: CAWSVRGAEGGYTF.

The chain joins TRBV11-3 to TRBJ1-1, with D uncertain. Trimming pared 5 bases from V and 11 bases from J, leaving 12 bases between. This CDR3 spans 11 amino acids. From germline, CDR1 is SGHNT and CDR2 YENEEA. DNA of the CDR3: TGTGCCAGCAGCAGGCACGGGGAGGCTTTCTTT. Protein sequence: CASSRHGEAFF.

The chain couples TRBV2 to TRBJ2-1, with a possible D match to TRBD2 (6 bases). The germline gives CDR1 SNHLY, CDR2 FYNNEI. CDR3 length: 14 amino acids. Deletions cut 6 bases from V and 2 bases from J, with 11 bases between. CDR3 sequence reads: CASRTGAPYNEQFF. The CDR3 DNA follows: TGTGCCAGCAGGACGGGAGCGCCCTACAATGAGCAGTTCTTC.

This chain joins TRBV7-9 and TRBJ2-7; 8 bases map to TRBD1. This CDR3 contains 14 residues. In germline, CDR1 is SEHNR, CDR2 FQNEAQ (reference sequence). With V trimmed by 1 base and J by 3 bases, 2 bases remained unmatched. The CDR3 protein is CASSLGTGLYEQYF. For the CDR3, the DNA is TGTGCCAGCAGCTTAGGGACAGGGCTCTACGAGCAGTACTTC. Full variable domain (outside the CDR3, taken from reference TRBV7-9 and TRBJ2-7): DTGVSQNPRHKITKRGQNVTFRCDPISEHNRLYWYRQTLGQGPEFLTYFQNEAQLEKSRLLSDRFSAERPKGSFSTLEIQRTEQGDSAMYLCASSLGTGLYEQYFGPGTRLTVT.

The rearrangement joins TRBV13 to TRBJ2-1, with a possible D match to TRBD2 (5 bases). Germline V gene sequence: CDR1 PRHDT, CDR2 FYEKMQ (reference sequence). Trimming took 1 base from V and 0 from J, leaving 19 bases between them. The CDR3 is made up of 19 amino acids. This chain's CDR3 is CASSLAGRRTSSSYNEQFF. The CDR3 DNA sequence: TGTGCCAGCAGCTTAGCCGGACGAAGGACTTCGAGCTCCTACAATGAGCAGTTCTTC.

This clone appeared a single time. At one end the junction does not follow the germline gene, possibly because of a read error. The rearrangement joins TRBV7-7 to TRBJ2-5; tentatively, D is TRBD2 (5 bases). The CDR3 is made up of 14 amino acids. CDR1 and CDR2 (germline): SSHAT, FNYEAQ (reference sequence). The CDR3 loop is CASSLGAGGETQYF. In nucleotides, the CDR3 is TGTGCTAGCAGCTTGGGTGCGGGCGGAGAGACCCAGTACTTC.

This chain connects TRBV6-2 or TRBV6-3 to TRBJ1-2, with D perhaps matching TRBD1 (5 bases). The V and J ends lost 2 bases and 7 bases respectively, with 8 bases between them. Per germline, CDR1 MNHEY and CDR2 SVGEGT. This CDR3 is built from 12 residues. The CDR3, as DNA: TGTGCCAGCAGTTACCTCGGGGGTGGCTACACCTTC. It encodes CASSYLGGGYTF.

The chain is built from TRBV6-5 and TRBJ2-1; TRBD2 might be the D (6 bases). Trimming took 7 bases from V and 5 from J, leaving 12 bases between them. Per the germline V gene, CDR1 is MNHEY and CDR2 is SVGAGI. This CDR3 contains 13 residues. The chain's CDR3 is CASIGGTNNEQFF. CDR3 coding DNA: TGTGCCAGCATAGGCGGGACGAACAATGAGCAGTTCTTC.

This clone turned up a few times. The chain couples TRBV7-9 to TRBJ2-7; D unclear. The germline V gene encodes CDR1 SEHNR and CDR2 FQNEAQ (reference sequence). The CDR3 sequence is 12 residues long. The V and J ends lost 5 bases and 5 bases respectively, with 10 bases between them. CDR3 in amino acids: CASSPASDEQYF. The CDR3 DNA sequence: TGTGCCAGCAGCCCTGCGTCTGACGAGCAGTACTTC.

This clone was counted a single time. The chain employs TRBV28 and TRBJ2-3, with D perhaps TRBD2 (5 bases). V dropped 4 bases and J dropped 6 bases, with 8 bases sitting between them. CDR1 is MDHEN and CDR2 is SYDVKM in the germline V gene. The CDR3 is 12 residues long. CDR3 amino acids: CASSYQRDTQYF. The CDR3 DNA is TGTGCCAGCAGTTACCAGCGGGATACGCAGTATTTT.

The chain couples TRBV14 to TRBJ1-3; TRBD1 aligns across 7 bases. The germline V gene encodes CDR1 SGHDN and CDR2 FVKESK. The ends lost 0 bases at V and 8 bases at J; junction bases unmatched: 7. The CDR3 consists of 15 residues. CDR3 amino acids: CASSQETGTAYTIYF. In nucleotides, the CDR3 is TGTGCCAGCAGCCAAGAGACAGGGACGGCGTACACCATATATTTT. Looking up the rest from reference TRBV14 and TRBJ1-3 gives the full variable domain: EAGVTQFPSHSVIEKGQTVTLRCDPISGHDNLYWYRRVMGKEIKFLLHFVKESKQDESGMPNNRFLAERTGGTYSTLKVQPAELEDSGVYFCASSQETGTAYTIYFGEGSWLTVV.

The CDR3: CASSVGDGYGYTF. The CDR3 DNA follows: TGTGCCAGCAGCGTGGGCGACGGCTATGGCTACACCTTC. This chain links TRBV9 with TRBJ1-2; no reliable D call. Between the trimmed V and J ends, which lost 2 bases and 4 bases, there was a span of 9 bases. Germline-derived CDR1 and CDR2 are SGDLS and YYNGEE. The CDR3 has 13 residues.

This chain uses TRBV2 with TRBJ1-6; TRBD1 might be the D (5 bases). Germline V lookup: CDR1 SNHLY, CDR2 FYNNEI. The CDR3 has 14 amino acids. V was cut by 3 bases and J by 4 bases, with 7 bases left in between. The CDR3 is CASSDGGYNSPLHF. CDR3 coding DNA: TGTGCCAGCAGTGATGGGGGGTATAATTCACCCCTCCACTTT.

V usage is TRBV30 and J usage is TRBJ1-2; tentatively, D is TRBD1 (6 bases). Per the germline V gene, CDR1 is GTSNPN and CDR2 is SVGIG (reference sequence). Deletions cut 4 bases from V and 7 bases from J, with 16 bases between. The CDR3 consists of 13 residues. The DNA for the CDR3 is TGTGCCTGGACCAGATACAGGGATCGTGGCTACACCTTC. Translation gives CAWTRYRDRGYTF.

The chain joins TRBV2 to TRBJ2-3; the D gene is possibly TRBD2 (6 bases). Per the germline V gene, CDR1 is SNHLY and CDR2 is FYNNEI. V lost 8 bases and J 2 bases, leaving 17 bases between the germline ends. The CDR3 has 15 amino acids. Written as DNA, the CDR3 is TGTGCCAGCGGACTAAGTAGCGGACACACAGATACGCAGTATTTT. It yields the protein CASGLSSGHTDTQYF.

V usage is TRBV11-3 and J usage is TRBJ1-5, with TRBD1 identical over 10 bases. The trim removed 0 bases at V and 6 bases at J, leaving 2 bases unmatched. The germline CDR1 and CDR2 sequences are SGHNT and YENEEA. The CDR3 totals 15 residues. CDR3: CASSLDGTGAQPQHF. CDR3 nucleotide sequence: TGTGCCAGCAGCTTAGATGGGACAGGGGCTCAGCCCCAGCATTTT.

The J gene is TRBJ2-2, the V gene TRBV9; 9 bases are a match to TRBD2. J was trimmed by 7 bases and V by 0 bases; bases with no gene match: 4. This CDR3 comprises 15 residues. Germline V gene lookup returns CDR1 SGDLS and CDR2 YYNGEE. The CDR3 DNA follows: TGTGCCAGCAGCGTAGGTCTAGCGGGGTACGGGGAGCTGTTTTTT. It specifies CASSVGLAGYGELFF.

The chain links TRBV20-1 to TRBJ2-1, with D tentatively TRBD2 (6 bases). V was shortened by 6 bases and J by 2 bases, with 14 bases between the two germline ends. Germline assignment: CDR1 DFQATT and CDR2 SNEGSKA (reference sequence). The CDR3 consists of 14 residues. DNA of the CDR3: TGCAGTGCAAGTCGGGGGAACGCCTACAATGAGCAGTTCTTC. Translation: CSASRGNAYNEQFF.